One sample yielded the 10 T cell receptor beta chains listed below, sequenced in a study of T cells in Graves' hyperthyroidism and ophthalmopathy. What was amplified from RNA transcripts were TCR beta CDR3 regions. First-round RT-PCR targeting the TCR CDR3 was performed with the HTBI primer set. TCRdb re-analysed the multiplex PCR reads in MiXCR, keeping a single row per CDR3 protein. Of 410,000 or so distinct CDR3 sequences in the sample, around 15% were seen once. The sequencing input was blood. Receptors were obtained from a man aged 18-30 years with Graves' ophthalmopathy.

V and J are TRBV19 and TRBJ1-5; possible D gene TRBD1, 6 bases. CDR3 length equals 15 residues. Germline V gene sequence: CDR1 LNHDA, CDR2 SQIVND (reference sequence). The ends were cut back, 5 bases at V and 2 bases at J, with 13 bases in the middle. CDR3 in DNA: TGTGCCAGTAGTCCACAGGGTGGTGGCAATCAGCCCCAGCATTTT. This sequence encodes CASSPQGGGNQPQHF.

V is TRBV20-1 and J is TRBJ2-5; D may be TRBD1 (6 bases). Germline loops: CDR1 DFQATT, CDR2 SNEGSKA (reference sequence). V lost 3 bases and J lost 3, with 8 bases in between. The CDR3 spans 12 residues. Written as DNA, the CDR3 is TGCAGTGCTAGGAGACAGGAAGAGACCCAGTACTTC. Amino acid sequence: CSARRQEETQYF.

The CDR3 nucleotides read TGTGCCAGCAGTTACTCCGGGGACTGGGATCAGCCCCAGCATTTT. This translates into CASSYSGDWDQPQHF. This chain connects TRBV6-5 to TRBJ1-5; D perhaps matches TRBD1 (5 bases). Germline CDR1 MNHEY, CDR2 SVGAGI. The V and J ends lost 0 bases and 5 bases respectively, with 11 bases between them. This CDR3 has 15 residues.

This clonotype has a count of ten or more. The chain has TRBV5-1 and TRBJ2-5; weak D call: TRBD2 (6 bases). V lost 0 bases and J lost 2, with 11 bases in between. This CDR3 region has 15 residues. CDR1 is SGHRS and CDR2 is YFSETQ in the germline V gene. The CDR3 sequence: CASSLELAGQETQYF. For the CDR3, the DNA is TGCGCCAGCAGCTTGGAGCTGGCGGGGCAAGAGACCCAGTACTTC.

In this sample, this clonotype turned up many times. The chain carries TRBV12-3 or TRBV12-4 and TRBJ1-1; D ambiguous. The V gene lost 3 bases and the J gene lost 4 bases, with 12 bases spanning the gap. The CDR3 has 14 amino acids. The CDR3 nucleotides are TGTGCCAGCAGTTTCGCGTTGGAGAGCACTGAAGCTTTCTTT. Protein product: CASSFALESTEAFF.

The chain joins TRBV6-5 to TRBJ1-5, with TRBD1 matching 9 bases. Unmatched junction bases numbered 5, after V lost 4 bases and J lost 7 bases. Germline V lookup: CDR1 MNHEY, CDR2 SVGAGI. CDR3 size: 14 residues. As DNA, the CDR3 is TGTGCCAGCAGTTCCAGGACAGGGGTCCAGCCCCAGCATTTT. This sequence encodes CASSSRTGVQPQHF.

This chain uses TRBV7-2 with TRBJ2-5; D possibly matches TRBD1 or TRBD2 (6 bases each). Trimming removed 4 bases from V and 5 bases from J, with 11 bases in between. The germline gives CDR1 SGHTA, CDR2 FQGNSA. The CDR3 has 13 amino acids. CDR3 residues: CASSWGATETQYF. Written as DNA, the CDR3 is TGTGCCAGCAGCTGGGGGGCGACGGAGACCCAGTACTTC. Together with reference TRBV7-2 and TRBJ2-5, the CDR3 gives the full variable domain: GAGVSQSPSNKVTEKGKDVELRCDPISGHTALYWYRQSLGQGLEFLIYFQGNSAPDKSGLPSDRFSAERTGGSVSTLTIQRTQQEDSAVYLCASSWGATETQYFGPGTRLLVL.

Here the CDR3 reads CASSLTGTGAKDTQYF. The CDR3 region has the DNA TGTGCCAGCAGCTTAACCGGGACAGGGGCGAAAGATACGCAGTATTTT. This chain uses TRBV11-2 with TRBJ2-3, with 10 bases identical to TRBD1. Germline V gene sequence: CDR1 SGHAT, CDR2 FQNNGV. Trimming removed 2 bases from V and 5 bases from J; junction bases left unmatched: 7. The CDR3 is made up of 16 amino acids. Filled out from reference TRBV11-2 and TRBJ2-3, the complete variable domain reads EAGVAQSPRYKIIEKRQSVAFWCNPISGHATLYWYQQILGQGPKLLIQFQNNGVVDDSQLPKDRFSAERLKGVDSTLKIQPAKLEDSAVYLCASSLTGTGAKDTQYFGPGTRLTVL.

In this sample, this clonotype turned up many times. V is TRBV20-1 and J is TRBJ2-3, with D perhaps matching TRBD1 (7 bases). CDR3 length: 14 residues. Germline CDR1 is DFQATT and CDR2 is SNEGSKA (reference sequence). V was pared by 6 bases and J by 2 bases, with 15 bases between. Written as DNA, the CDR3 is TGCAGTGCCAGGGGGGACAGACCCACAGATACGCAGTATTTT. Protein sequence: CSARGDRPTDTQYF.

The rearrangement uses TRBV27 and TRBJ2-1; perhaps TRBD2 as D (5 bases). Germline V gives CDR1 MNHEY, CDR2 SMNVEV (reference sequence). Between the trimmed V and J ends, which lost 3 bases and 9 bases, there was a span of 12 bases. This CDR3 has 13 residues. For the CDR3, the DNA is TGTGCCAGCAGTTTCCGAGCCGAGGGTGAGCAGTTCTTC. Its protein is CASSFRAEGEQFF.